These 4 T cell receptor beta chains came from one sample sequenced in a study of blood T cell repertoires in COVID-19. Clones were sequenced by immunoSEQ multiplex PCR, and TCRdb holds only the in-frame ones, with some missing. The data hold 60,000 or so clones, with about four fifths observed a single time. Sample: peripheral blood. These receptors were obtained from a human donor in a cohort sampled during active COVID-19.

This chain connects TRBV5-1 to TRBJ2-2; no clear D. Per the germline V gene, CDR1 is SGHRS and CDR2 is YFSETQ. V lost 1 base and J 4 bases, leaving 8 bases between the germline ends. The length of the CDR3 is 14 residues. Written as DNA, the CDR3 is TGCGCCAGCAGCTTGTCCAGGTTCACCGGGGAGCTGTTTTTT. Protein: CASSLSRFTGELFF.

The J gene is TRBJ2-1, the V gene TRBV7-3, with a weak D call TRBD2 (5 bases). The germline gives CDR1 SGHTA, CDR2 FQGTGA. V was pared by 2 bases and J by 9 bases, with 11 bases between. This CDR3 spans 13 amino acids. CDR3 region: CASSLQTNLEQFF. The CDR3 DNA reads as TGTGCCAGCAGCTTACAGACTAATCTTGAGCAGTTCTTC.

The chain couples TRBV2 to TRBJ2-5, with TRBD2 matching 8 bases. This CDR3 spans 13 amino acids. Looked up from germline, CDR1 is SNHLY and CDR2 is FYNNEI. V shed 10 bases and J 5 bases; nucleotides not matched to a gene: 9. The CDR3 DNA is TGTGCCACCGCGGGGGGCCGGGGGGAGACCCAGTACTTC. Translated: CATAGGRGETQYF.

V usage is TRBV27 and J usage is TRBJ2-7, with a possible D match to TRBD1 (6 bases). Trimming cost V 5 bases and J 7 bases, with 15 bases left between them. Germline CDR1 reads MNHEY; CDR2 reads SMNVEV (reference sequence). The CDR3 has 13 residues. The CDR3 region has the DNA TGTGCCAGCAGTACCACTACAGGGAGTGAGCAGTACTTC. Amino acids: CASSTTTGSEQYF.